Listed below are T cell receptor beta chains from one sample, sequenced in a study of T cell responses to AZD1222 COVID-19 vaccine. The protocol was immunoSEQ multiplex PCR, while the TCRdb copy is restricted to in-frame clones and leaves out a portion. Altogether over 110,000 clones are present, about 87% being singletons, with the ten largest covering 5.5%. The sequences come from peripheral blood, collected on day 0 of AZD1222 vaccination. These receptors originate from an adult in good health. Both conserved end residues are trimmed from each CDR3. The order of the fields is D gene, clone size, J gene, V gene, CDR3 length, CDR3 protein. The D gene is left open where the match is weak. Some rows have no size entry. The others give once, few or many, or a class for an expanded clone.

.,.,TRBJ2-7,TRBV11-3,11,ASSGGQTYEQY
.,.,TRBJ1-4,TRBV9,12,ASSVEPTHEKLF
.,.,TRBJ2-2,TRBV6-6,11,ATRTANTGELF
.,.,TRBJ1-1,TRBV28,11,ASIPISNTEAF
.,once,TRBJ1-1,TRBV5-1,12,ASSLGVGNTEAF
.,.,TRBJ1-2,TRBV19,11,ASSLGFDYGYT
.,few,TRBJ2-1,TRBV29-1,8,SVEDGEQF
.,few,TRBJ1-6,TRBV9,11,ASSVAGVSPLH
.,.,TRBJ1-6,TRBV4-3,13,ASSQTDRENSPLH
.,.,TRBJ2-3,TRBV5-1,12,ASSVQGREDTQY
.,.,TRBJ2-1,TRBV6-5,10,ASSYSGNEQF
TRBD2,.,TRBJ2-7,TRBV13,14,ASSPQGAGLPYEQY
TRBD1,.,TRBJ1-1,TRBV6-4,11,ASWDRGRTEAF
.,.,TRBJ1-5,TRBV19,14,ASSIDRTERNQPQH
.,.,TRBJ2-1,TRBV7-3,10,ASSLGTGEQF
TRBD2,.,TRBJ2-1,TRBV4-3,16,ASSQERGLAGEDNEQF
.,few,TRBJ2-7,TRBV20-1,9,SARGGYEQY
.,.,TRBJ2-2,TRBV7-3,9,ASTQTGELF
TRBD1,.,TRBJ1-5,TRBV10-3,16,AISDKRPLGQENQPQH
.,.,TRBJ2-3,TRBV7-6,14,ASSLGLGSRTDTQY
.,.,TRBJ2-2,TRBV5-5,14,ASSSQEHLGTGELF
.,.,TRBJ1-2,TRBV10-3,13,AISESMGLLDGYT
TRBD2,.,TRBJ2-7,TRBV13,12,ASRRSGLTYEQY
TRBD1,.,TRBJ1-2,TRBV7-8,13,ASSLGGQGIYGYT
.,.,TRBJ2-1,TRBV20-1,13,SASLGPPLNNEQF
.,.,TRBJ2-5,TRBV5-1,14,ASSSTRRDFQETQY
TRBD1,.,TRBJ1-1,TRBV2,16,ASSDPGTGGSWNTEAF
.,.,TRBJ1-3,TRBV7-9,12,ASSLPTNSGGLD
.,.,TRBJ2-1,TRBV5-1,13,ASSLGAGIYNEQF
.,.,TRBJ1-2,TRBV28,13,ASSFPSGGGDGYT
.,.,TRBJ2-7,TRBV12-5,11,ASGFGQIYEQY
.,.,TRBJ1-3,TRBV30,12,AWSVRGRGNTIY
TRBD1,.,TRBJ1-1,TRBV5-1,13,ASREGQGSIAEAF
.,.,TRBJ1-1,TRBV19,11,ASSAGTGSEAF
TRBD2,.,TRBJ2-3,TRBV19,10,ASSIGRDTQY
TRBD2,.,TRBJ2-3,TRBV15,15,ATSGWTSGPRRDTQY
TRBD1,.,TRBJ1-4,TRBV9,14,ASSPHGTGLDEKLF
.,.,TRBJ2-7,TRBV11-2,12,ASRGGRDSYEQY
.,.,TRBJ1-1,TRBV12-2,14,ASRLAPGLLNTEAF
.,.,TRBJ2-1,TRBV6-4,14,ASSDSRGGSYNEQF